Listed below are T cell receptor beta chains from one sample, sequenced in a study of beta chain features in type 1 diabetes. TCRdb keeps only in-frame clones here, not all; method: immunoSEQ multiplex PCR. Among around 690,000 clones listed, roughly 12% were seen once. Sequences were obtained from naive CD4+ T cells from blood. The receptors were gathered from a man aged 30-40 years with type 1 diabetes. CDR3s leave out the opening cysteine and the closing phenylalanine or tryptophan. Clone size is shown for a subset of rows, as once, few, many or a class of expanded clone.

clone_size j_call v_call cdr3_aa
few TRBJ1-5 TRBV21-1 ASSKEAGQNQPQH
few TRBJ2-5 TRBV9 ASSVASGGFRETQY
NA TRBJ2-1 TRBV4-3 ASEGDGEQF
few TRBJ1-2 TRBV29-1 SVELQDSPFHYGYT
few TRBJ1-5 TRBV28 ASSLADTTGQPQH
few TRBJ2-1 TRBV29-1 SVARQGTYNEQF
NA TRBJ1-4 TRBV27 ASSIRGLGEKLF
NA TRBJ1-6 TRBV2 ALNQGAGRNNSPLH
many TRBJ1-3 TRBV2 ASSDRGNTIY
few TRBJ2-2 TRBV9 ASSVGSGQLTGELF
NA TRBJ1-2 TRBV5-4 ASSRDSRTEGYGYT
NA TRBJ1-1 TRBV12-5 ASGNKNTEAF
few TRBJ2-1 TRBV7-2 ASSYLRLAAYNEQF
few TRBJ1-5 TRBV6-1 ASTPGQGNQPQH
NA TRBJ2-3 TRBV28 ASSSGGSADTQY
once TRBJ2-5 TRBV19 ASSIDLARGTQY
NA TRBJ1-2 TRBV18 ASSAWGDGYT
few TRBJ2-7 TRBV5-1 ASSLFPSDGAYEQY
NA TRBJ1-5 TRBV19 ASGGQGGNQPQH
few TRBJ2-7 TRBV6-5 ASSYSRDRYEQY
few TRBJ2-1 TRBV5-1 ASSLLGQDNEQF
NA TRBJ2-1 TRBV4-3 ASSQEGHPSYNEQF
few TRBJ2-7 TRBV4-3 ASSQEVFYEQY
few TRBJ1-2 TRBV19 ASSNSRGTPYT
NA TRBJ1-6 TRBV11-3 ASSRGWNSPLH